This passage covers 27 T cell receptor beta chains from one sample sequenced in a study of T cell responses to AZD1222 COVID-19 vaccine. Data came from immunoSEQ multiplex PCR; TCRdb stores just in-frame clones and leaves some out. The repertoire holds tens of thousands of clones, 80% to 90% seen once, with about 2.5% in the top ten. Specimen: peripheral blood, collected 28 days after the second AZD1222 dose. All receptors derive from an adult who received the AZD1222 COVID-19 vaccine.

The chain employs TRBV5-4 and TRBJ2-5, with D hard to call. Trimming cost V 0 bases and J 1 base, with 7 bases left between them. The length of the CDR3 is 14 residues. Germline assignment: CDR1 SGHNT and CDR2 YYREEE (reference sequence). The CDR3: CASSLEMGQETQYF. The CDR3 nucleotides read TGTGCCAGCAGCTTGGAAATGGGCCAAGAGACCCAGTACTTC.

There are a few counts of this clone. The rearrangement links TRBV9 to TRBJ2-1; D possibly corresponds to TRBD2 (6 bases). V was trimmed by 1 base and J by 6 bases, leaving 26 bases between them. Germline V gene sequence: CDR1 SGDLS, CDR2 YYNGEE. CDR3 length: 19 residues. The CDR3 protein is CASSVRSSLVGLAVNEQFF. The DNA of the CDR3 is TGTGCCAGCAGCGTAAGGTCGTCTCTCGTTGGTTTAGCGGTCAATGAGCAGTTCTTC.

The rearrangement joins TRBV2 to TRBJ1-2, with a possible D match to TRBD1 (6 bases). CDR3 length: 13 amino acids. Germline CDR1 SNHLY, CDR2 FYNNEI. Between the trimmed V and J ends, which lost 6 bases and 4 bases, there was a span of 12 bases. The CDR3 loop reads CASRADSFYGYTF. CDR3 nucleotide sequence: TGTGCCAGCAGGGCGGACAGCTTCTATGGCTACACCTTC.

This chain uses TRBV2 with TRBJ2-5; a weak D match, TRBD2 (5 bases). Germline lookup yields CDR1 SNHLY and CDR2 FYNNEI. This CDR3 region has 12 residues. Trimming took 4 bases from V and 5 from J, leaving 8 bases between them. CDR3 sequence: CASSGGLETQYF. For the CDR3, the DNA is TGTGCCAGCAGTGGCGGGTTGGAGACCCAGTACTTC.

This chain links TRBV20-1 with TRBJ2-3; D is possibly TRBD2 (5 bases). CDR1 is DFQATT, CDR2 SNEGSKA, per germline (reference sequence). This CDR3 is built from 11 residues. Trimming took 5 bases from V and 6 from J, leaving 9 bases between them. The CDR3 region is CSARGYDTQYF. CDR3 in DNA: TGCAGTGCTCGGGGATACGATACGCAGTATTTT.

The J gene is TRBJ1-1, the V gene TRBV6-6; D gene ambiguous. There are 14 residues in the CDR3. Trimming took 6 bases from V and 4 from J, leaving 15 bases between them. Germline lookup yields CDR1 MNHNY and CDR2 SVGAGI (reference sequence). CDR3 region: CASSSGWVGTEAFF. In DNA, the CDR3 is TGTGCCAGCAGCTCGGGTTGGGTCGGCACTGAAGCTTTCTTT.

The chain has TRBV10-3 and TRBJ2-3; 7 nucleotides agree with TRBD2. Germline-derived CDR1 and CDR2 are ENHRY and SYGVKD. This CDR3 is 15 amino acids long. V lost 6 bases to trimming and J lost 4 bases; unmatched junction nucleotides: 10. CDR3 protein: CAIRDSSGVSDTQYF. The CDR3 DNA sequence: TGTGCCATCAGGGATTCGAGCGGGGTGTCAGATACGCAGTATTTT.

V usage is TRBV7-9 and J usage is TRBJ2-1; D is unclear. The V and J ends lost 2 bases and 0 bases respectively, with 17 bases between them. The length of the CDR3 is 18 residues. Germline V CDR1 and CDR2: SEHNR, FQNEAQ (reference sequence). CDR3 residues: CASSLSTVTTGSYNEQFF. The CDR3 DNA follows: TGTGCCAGCAGCTTAAGTACAGTTACAACCGGCTCCTACAATGAGCAGTTCTTC.

V is TRBV3-1 (or the pseudogene TRBV3-2) and J is TRBJ1-2; D not certain. CDR1 is LGHDT and CDR2 is YNNKEL in the germline V gene (reference sequence). Deletions cut 2 bases from V and 1 base from J, with 8 bases between. This CDR3 has 14 amino acids. The CDR3 bases are TGTGCCAGCAGCCAAAATGGGCTTAACTATGGCTACACCTTC. Amino acid sequence: CASSQNGLNYGYTF.

The genes are TRBV27 and TRBJ1-1; weak D call: TRBD1 (5 bases). V was shortened by 0 bases and J by 1 base, with 21 bases between the two germline ends. The CDR3 spans 19 residues. Germline assignment: CDR1 MNHEY and CDR2 SMNVEV (reference sequence). The CDR3 DNA reads TGTGCCAGCAGTTTATCTTGGGACTCGTTGCGGGCAGGGAACACTGAAGCTTTCTTT. This sequence encodes CASSLSWDSLRAGNTEAFF.

The chain links TRBV4-1 to TRBJ2-5; TRBD1 matches 8 bases. The CDR3 loop spans 17 amino acids. The germline gives CDR1 MGHRA, CDR2 YSYEKL. V lost 0 bases and J lost 5; bases outside the gene matches: 11. CDR3 bases: TGCGCCAGCAGCCAAGATGGGCCGCAGGGGGCCGGTGAGACCCAGTACTTC. Translated: CASSQDGPQGAGETQYF.

This chain joins TRBV5-6 and TRBJ1-6, with a weak D call TRBD1 (5 bases). The length of the CDR3 is 15 residues. V lost 4 bases and J lost 0, with 8 bases in between. Germline CDR1 is SGHDT and CDR2 is YYEEEE. The CDR3 region has the DNA TGTGCCAGCAGCCACAGGAGCTCCTATAATTCACCCCTCCACTTT. It encodes CASSHRSSYNSPLHF. Variable domain in full (rest from reference TRBV5-6 and TRBJ1-6): DAGVTQSPTHLIKTRGQQVTLRCSPKSGHDTVSWYQQALGQGPQFIFQYYEEEERQRGNFPDRFSGHQFPNYSSELNVNALLLGDSALYLCASSHRSSYNSPLHFGNGTRLTVT.

This chain uses TRBV6-5 with TRBJ1-3; TRBD1 aligns across 7 bases. There are 16 residues in the CDR3. Germline V gives CDR1 MNHEY, CDR2 SVGAGI. V was clipped by 0 bases and J by 3 bases; unmatched bases: 5. The CDR3 coding sequence is TGTGCCAGCAGTTACTCGATAACAGGGGATGGAAACACCATATATTTT. Its translation is CASSYSITGDGNTIYF.

The chain recombines TRBV7-6 with TRBJ2-6, with D unresolved. Germline assignment: CDR1 SGHVS and CDR2 FNYEAQ. V lost 1 base and J lost 4, with 8 bases in between. This CDR3 is built from 15 residues. The CDR3 loop reads CASSLGAPGANVLTF. The CDR3, as DNA: TGTGCCAGCAGCTTAGGGGCGCCCGGGGCCAACGTCCTGACTTTC.

This clone was counted once. This chain links TRBV19 with TRBJ1-1; 7 nucleotides match TRBD1. The CDR3 runs to 16 residues. The V and J ends lost 2 bases and 6 bases, in that order; junction bases with no gene match: 12. CDR1 LNHDA and CDR2 SQIVND come from the germline V gene (reference sequence). The CDR3 here is CASSINQDRVGAEAFF. CDR3 DNA sequence: TGTGCCAGTAGTATAAACCAAGACAGGGTAGGCGCTGAAGCTTTCTTT. Filled out from reference TRBV19 and TRBJ1-1, the complete variable domain reads DGGITQSPKYLFRKEGQNVTLSCEQNLNHDAMYWYRQDPGQGLRLIYYSQIVNDFQKGDIAEGYSVSREKKESFPLTVTSAQKNPTAFYLCASSINQDRVGAEAFFGQGTRLTVV.

V is TRBV19 and J is TRBJ2-5; 9 positions agree with TRBD2. Per germline, CDR1 LNHDA and CDR2 SQIVND (reference sequence). This CDR3 is built from 16 residues. V was pared by 5 bases and J by 3 bases, with 10 bases of the junction left unmatched. The CDR3 DNA reads as TGTGCCAGTAGTCGGGGAGGACTAGCGCATGAAGAGACCCAGTACTTC. Its protein is CASSRGGLAHEETQYF.

This chain connects TRBV5-6 to TRBJ1-2; D is possibly TRBD1 (6 bases). Germline V CDR1 and CDR2: SGHDT, YYEEEE. The CDR3 extends over 16 amino acids. V was pared by 4 bases and J by 8 bases, with 24 bases between. CDR3 DNA sequence: TGTGCCAGCAGCATAATCGGACAGAAGGAGCGTAGCGGCTACACCTTC. Translated: CASSIIGQKERSGYTF.

Here the CDR3 reads CASSPPTGAQETQYF. The CDR3 DNA reads as TGTGCCAGCAGCCCGCCTACAGGGGCACAAGAGACCCAGTACTTC. The rearrangement joins TRBV3-1 (or the pseudogene TRBV3-2) to TRBJ2-5; TRBD1 matches 7 bases. V was clipped by 4 bases and J by 2 bases; unmatched bases: 7. The germline gives CDR1 LGHDT, CDR2 YNNKEL (reference sequence). This CDR3 spans 15 amino acids.

The chain has TRBV29-1 and TRBJ2-7; 11 bases agree with TRBD2. CDR1 is SQVTM and CDR2 is ANQGSEA in the germline V gene. V shed 6 bases, J shed 0 bases, and the junction held 7 bases outside the gene matches. The CDR3 covers 15 residues. The CDR3 sequence is CSVRLTSGDSYEQYF. The CDR3 bases are TGCAGCGTCCGATTGACTAGCGGGGACTCCTACGAGCAGTACTTC.

V and J are TRBV4-1 and TRBJ1-6; D may be TRBD1 (5 bases). V dropped 1 base and J dropped 4 bases, with 17 bases sitting between them. The CDR3 is made up of 18 amino acids. Germline lookup yields CDR1 MGHRA and CDR2 YSYEKL. The CDR3 sequence is CASSQGGSGGSYNSPLHF. In DNA, the CDR3 is TGCGCCAGCAGCCAAGGTGGATCGGGGGGATCTTATAATTCACCCCTCCACTTT.

This clone was seen more than once but under ten times. The chain carries TRBV13 and TRBJ2-7; 7 bases fit TRBD1. This CDR3 is 15 amino acids long. With 5 bases clipped from V and 4 bases from J, the junction kept 11 bases outside the gene matches. Germline lookup yields CDR1 PRHDT and CDR2 FYEKMQ (reference sequence). The DNA for the CDR3 is TGTGCCAGCAGCCCGAGGACAGGTCCGGGATACGAGCAGTACTTC. Residues: CASSPRTGPGYEQYF.

The rearrangement uses TRBV13 and TRBJ1-2; D remains ambiguous. The CDR3 is made up of 16 amino acids. With 0 bases removed from V and 4 bases from J, the gap between germline ends came to 15 bases. The germline CDR1 and CDR2 sequences are PRHDT and FYEKMQ (reference sequence). The CDR3 DNA sequence: TGTGCCAGCAGCTTAGGCGTTTCCCCTGGGAGCTATGGCTACACCTTC. Its protein is CASSLGVSPGSYGYTF.

This chain uses TRBV7-9 with TRBJ2-5, with TRBD2 as a possible D gene (5 bases). CDR3 size: 12 residues. Germline values: CDR1 SEHNR, CDR2 FQNEAQ (reference sequence). V lost 3 bases, J lost 4 bases, and 6 bases lay in between. CDR3 sequence: CASSLSGETQYF. CDR3 in DNA: TGTGCCAGCAGCTTGAGCGGAGAGACCCAGTACTTC.

The chain combines TRBV3-1 (or the pseudogene TRBV3-2) with TRBJ2-1, with D possibly TRBD2 on 6 matching bases. V was trimmed by 9 bases and J by 2 bases, leaving 11 bases between them. The CDR3 runs to 13 residues. Per germline, CDR1 LGHDT and CDR2 YNNKEL (reference sequence). The CDR3 region is CASTSPPYNEQFF. The CDR3 DNA reads as TGTGCCAGTACTAGCCCTCCCTACAATGAGCAGTTCTTC.

J is TRBJ2-7 and V is TRBV27; tentatively, D is TRBD1 (6 bases). Trimming cost V 4 bases and J 3 bases, with 13 bases left between them. The germline V gene has CDR1 MNHEY and CDR2 SMNVEV (reference sequence). This CDR3 contains 14 residues. Here the CDR3 DNA reads TGTGCCAGCAGTTCCCCCACAGGGTTCTACGAGCAGTACTTC. Amino acid sequence: CASSSPTGFYEQYF.

The chain employs TRBV7-9 and TRBJ1-1; possible D gene TRBD1, 6 bases. The CDR3 spans 18 residues. Trimming pared 5 bases from V and 0 bases from J, leaving 22 bases between. Germline V gene lookup returns CDR1 SEHNR and CDR2 FQNEAQ (reference sequence). The CDR3 here is CASSPRNSGGPMNTEAFF. CDR3 bases: TGTGCCAGCAGCCCGCGTAACAGCGGGGGCCCCATGAACACTGAAGCTTTCTTT.

This clone was recorded once. Other DNA sequences in the same sample also yield this CDR3. This sequence joins TRBV2 and TRBJ1-1; TRBD1 aligns across 7 bases. J was trimmed by 0 bases and V by 6 bases; bases with no gene match: 4. The length of the CDR3 is 14 residues. Germline V gene lookup returns CDR1 SNHLY and CDR2 FYNNEI. The CDR3 spells CASRGDRLNTEAFF. The CDR3 region has the DNA TGTGCCAGCAGGGGGGACAGACTGAACACTGAAGCTTTCTTT. The full variable domain, rest sourced from reference TRBV2 and TRBJ1-1, is EPEVTQTPSHQVTQMGQEVILRCVPISNHLYFYWYRQILGQKVEFLVSFYNNEISEKSEIFDDQFSVERPDGSNFTLKIRSTKLEDSAMYFCASRGDRLNTEAFFGQGTRLTVV.